This entry lists 18 T cell receptor beta chains sequenced from one sample in a study of T cells after yellow fever vaccination. TCRdb re-called the 5' RACE reads with MiXCR, one entry per CDR3 protein. Here the sample spans 250,000 to 350,000 distinct CDR3 sequences, 3.5% to 4.5% being singletons. The specimen comprised PBMCs, sampled 15 days after the yellow fever booster vaccination. The receptors derive from a man in his late teens or twenties who received the YFV17D yellow fever vaccine.

There are a few counts of this clonotype. V is TRBV6-2 or TRBV6-3 and J is TRBJ2-2; D gene uncertain. Germline V gives CDR1 MNHEY, CDR2 SVGEGT. CDR3 length equals 10 residues. Trimming took 9 bases from V and 8 from J, leaving 7 bases between them. DNA of the CDR3: TGTGCCAGTGGCAGGGGGGAGCTGTTTTTT. Protein product: CASGRGELFF.

The chain recombines TRBV6-2 or TRBV6-3 with TRBJ2-2, with TRBD1 matching over 8 bases. There are 16 residues in the CDR3. After removal of 0 bases from V and 9 bases from J, the junction contained 9 bases not matched to a gene. Germline V CDR1 and CDR2: MNHEY, SVGEGT. The DNA of the CDR3 is TGTGCCAGCAGTTACTCGCGTACAGGGGGAAGCCGGGAGCTGTTTTTT. This translates into CASSYSRTGGSRELFF.

This clonotype has at least ten counts. The chain links TRBV27 to TRBJ1-1, with D maybe TRBD1 (5 bases). The CDR3 is 16 amino acids. Germline CDR1 is MNHEY and CDR2 is SMNVEV (reference sequence). Trimming took 6 bases from V and 1 from J, leaving 18 bases between them. In DNA, the CDR3 is TGTGCCAGCAGAAGTTCACCGGGACGAGAGAACACTGAAGCTTTCTTT. It translates to CASRSSPGRENTEAFF.

This clonotype was counted only a few times. The chain joins TRBV10-2 to TRBJ1-5; a weak D match, TRBD1 (5 bases). The V gene lost 3 bases and the J gene lost 7 bases, with 10 bases spanning the gap. Per the germline V gene, CDR1 is WSHSY and CDR2 is SAAADI. The length of the CDR3 is 13 residues. This CDR3 reads CASSESGLQPQHF. DNA of the CDR3: TGCGCCAGCAGTGAATCAGGGCTGCAGCCCCAGCATTTT.

This clonotype was recorded at least ten times. The chain is built from TRBV12-3 or TRBV12-4 and TRBJ2-7; TRBD1 agrees at 11 bases. The CDR3 contains 13 residues. The V and J ends lost 6 bases and 7 bases, in that order; junction bases with no gene match: 5. The CDR3 sequence is CASRGQGAGEQYV. The CDR3 bases are TGTGCCAGCAGAGGACAGGGGGCGGGAGAGCAGTACGTC.

This clonotype was seen at least ten times. The V call is TRBV5-1, the J call TRBJ1-5; no firm D call. The CDR3 is made up of 15 amino acids. Germline CDR1 reads SGHRS; CDR2 reads YFSETQ. The ends were cut back, 4 bases at V and 5 bases at J, with 16 bases in the middle. The CDR3 here is CASSLLGREDQPQHF. CDR3 coding DNA: TGCGCCAGCAGCCTTCTCGGGAGGGAGGATCAGCCCCAGCATTTT.

V and J are TRBV15 and TRBJ1-2; 7 bases fit TRBD1. The CDR3 runs 14 residues. The junction had 7 bases not matched to a gene; V was cut back by 1 base and J by 8 bases. Germline V lookup: CDR1 LNHNV, CDR2 YYDKDF (reference sequence). This CDR3 reads CATSRGVWDSGYTF. The DNA of the CDR3 is TGTGCCACCAGCAGAGGAGTTTGGGACAGCGGCTACACCTTC.

This clonotype came up many times. The J gene is TRBJ1-1, the V gene TRBV6-5; D is unresolved. Trimming cost V 0 bases and J 3 bases, with 14 bases left between them. Per germline, CDR1 MNHEY and CDR2 SVGAGI. This CDR3 has 16 amino acids. The CDR3 bases are TGTGCCAGCAGTTACTCGCCGACTGCGGTGGACACTGAAGCTTTCTTT. Protein product: CASSYSPTAVDTEAFF.

This clonotype was seen more than once but under ten times. The rearrangement joins TRBV3-1 to TRBJ2-2, with 15 bases lining up with TRBD2. Unmatched junction bases numbered 5, after V lost 4 bases and J lost 2 bases. Germline V gene sequence: CDR1 LGHDT, CDR2 YNNKEL (reference sequence). The CDR3 extends over 18 amino acids. The CDR3 coding sequence is TGTGCCAGCAGCCCTGGACTAGCGGGGGGGCTCAACACCGGGGAGCTGTTTTTT. This codes for CASSPGLAGGLNTGELFF.

V usage is TRBV10-3 and J usage is TRBJ1-2, with 7 bases that match TRBD1. Per germline, CDR1 ENHRY and CDR2 SYGVKD. V shed 6 bases and J 6 bases; nucleotides not matched to a gene: 7. The CDR3 has 13 residues. The CDR3 DNA is TGTGCCATCAGGCAGACAGGGACCCATGGCTACACCTTC. Encoded protein: CAIRQTGTHGYTF.

Notes on this clonotype: A much larger clonotype is one base distant, so this may be a read error. Without the conserved terminal phenylalanine or tryptophan, this CDR3 likely stems from a read error. V usage is TRBV5-1 and J usage is TRBJ1-2, with D hard to call. The CDR3 contains 13 residues. Germline assignment: CDR1 SGHRS and CDR2 YFSETQ. V lost 0 bases, J lost 8 bases, and 11 bases lay in between. CDR3 sequence (DNA): TGCGCCAGCAGCTTGGAGGGCCCGACCGGCTACACCTCC. Translation gives CASSLEGPTGYTS.

The chain has TRBV2 and TRBJ2-1; D tentatively reads TRBD1 or TRBD2 (6 bases each). Looked up from germline, CDR1 is SNHLY and CDR2 is FYNNEI. The V gene lost 7 bases and the J gene lost 5 bases, with 15 bases spanning the gap. This CDR3 is 14 amino acids long. This chain's CDR3 is CASTGAGGNNEQFF. CDR3 coding DNA: TGTGCCAGCACGGGGGCCGGAGGAAACAATGAGCAGTTCTTC.

This clonotype was detected many times. V and J are TRBV20-1 and TRBJ2-1; D remains ambiguous. Per the germline V gene, CDR1 is DFQATT and CDR2 is SNEGSKA (reference sequence). V shed 6 bases and J shed 5 bases, with 5 bases lying between them. The CDR3 contains 10 residues. The CDR3 spells CSARNNEQFF. The DNA of the CDR3 is TGCAGTGCGAGAAACAATGAGCAGTTCTTC.

V gene TRBV5-4 combines with J gene TRBJ1-1, with no clear D. The CDR3 covers 12 residues. From germline, CDR1 is SGHNT and CDR2 YYREEE (reference sequence). The V end lost 4 bases, the J end lost 4 bases, and 8 bases lay between the germline ends. CDR3 residues: CASSPESTEAFF. In nucleotides, the CDR3 is TGTGCCAGCAGCCCTGAATCCACTGAAGCTTTCTTT.

This clonotype was detected ten times or more. The V and J genes are TRBV4-3 and TRBJ2-1; tentatively, D is TRBD1 or TRBD2 (5 bases each). V lost 1 base, J lost 8 bases, and 15 bases lay in between. The CDR3 has 15 residues. Germline V gene sequence: CDR1 LGHNA, CDR2 YSLEER. Here the CDR3 DNA reads TGCGCCAGCAGCCAAGGGGGACCCGAACCCGATGAGCAGTTCTTC. It yields the protein CASSQGGPEPDEQFF.

This clonotype was counted many times. The genes are TRBV7-2 and TRBJ2-3; D is unclear. Per the germline V gene, CDR1 is SGHTA and CDR2 is FQGNSA. With 3 bases removed from V and 2 bases from J, the gap between germline ends came to 6 bases. The CDR3 is 13 amino acids. CDR3 nucleotide sequence: TGTGCCAGCAGCTTTACAGACACAGATACGCAGTATTTT. Amino acids: CASSFTDTDTQYF.

This clonotype was picked up a small number of times. J is TRBJ1-1 and V is TRBV5-1, with a weak D call TRBD1 (5 bases). The CDR3 loop spans 13 amino acids. V shed 3 bases and J shed 5 bases, with 11 bases lying between them. CDR1 is SGHRS and CDR2 is YFSETQ in the germline V gene. The CDR3, as DNA: TGCGCCAGCAGCTGGGACGCTGGGACTGAAGCTTTCTTT. Translating gives CASSWDAGTEAFF.

In its sample, this clonotype was seen many times. The chain combines TRBV5-1 with TRBJ2-6; the D is unclear. Trimming shortened V by 0 bases and J by 4 bases, and 11 bases separated the two germline ends. The length of the CDR3 is 16 residues. Germline assignment: CDR1 SGHRS and CDR2 YFSETQ. This chain's CDR3 is CASSLDLRRGANVLTF. Written as DNA, the CDR3 is TGCGCCAGCAGCTTGGATCTGCGACGCGGGGCCAACGTCCTGACTTTC.